Below, 7 T cell receptor beta chains from the same sample are listed, as sequenced in a study of T cells after yellow fever vaccination. In TCRdb, the 5' RACE reads were re-called with MiXCR into one record per CDR3 protein. The sample lists hundreds of thousands of distinct CDR3 sequences, over 8% seen once, with roughly 18% in the top ten. Sequenced material: PBMCs, taken on the day of the first yellow fever vaccination. The origin of the receptors is a man between 18 and 29 years old who received the YFV17D yellow fever vaccine.

CDR3 sequence: CASSLRGSGDNEQFF. The CDR3 DNA follows: TGTGCCAGCAGCTTGCGGGGGTCGGGGGACAATGAGCAGTTCTTC. This chain connects TRBV7-3 to TRBJ2-1, with 7 bases aligning to TRBD2. CDR3 length: 15 amino acids. Losses at the gene ends were 3 bases for V and 5 bases for J; bases not matched to a gene: 7. CDR1 and CDR2 (germline): SGHTA, FQGTGA.

The table lists this clonotype with a few counts. This sequence joins TRBV4-1 and TRBJ2-7, with a possible D match to TRBD2 (6 bases). CDR1 is MGHRA and CDR2 is YSYEKL in the germline V gene. Trimming removed 4 bases from V and 3 bases from J, with 16 bases in between. The length of the CDR3 is 15 residues. The CDR3 nucleotides are TGCGCCAGCAGCCCCCCCCCGGGAGAGGACTACGAGCAGTACTTC. Amino acids: CASSPPPGEDYEQYF.

This clonotype was seen at least ten times. The V and J genes are TRBV4-3 and TRBJ1-2; possible D gene TRBD1, 5 bases. The V end was cut by 0 bases, the J end by 3 bases, with 14 bases between. From germline, CDR1 is LGHNA and CDR2 YSLEER. The CDR3 has 16 amino acids. Here the CDR3 reads CASSQDWGLLDYGYTF. The CDR3 region has the DNA TGCGCCAGCAGCCAAGATTGGGGACTTTTGGACTATGGCTACACCTTC.

The chain couples TRBV5-1 to TRBJ1-6; the match to TRBD1 covers 7 bases. Germline loops: CDR1 SGHRS, CDR2 YFSETQ. V was clipped by 4 bases and J by 8 bases; unmatched bases: 9. This CDR3 contains 15 residues. The DNA for the CDR3 is TGCGCCAGCAGCGACCGACAGGGTGGGGATTCACCCCTCCACTTT. This gives the protein CASSDRQGGDSPLHF.

This clonotype was counted only a few times. The chain is built from TRBV11-2 and TRBJ1-2, with D tentatively TRBD1 (6 bases). This CDR3 is built from 16 residues. The germline V gene has CDR1 SGHAT and CDR2 FQNNGV. Trimming took off 6 bases at V and 0 bases at J, with 17 bases between the two ends. The CDR3 region is CASRTLTGRTNYGYTF. The CDR3 nucleotides are TGTGCCAGCAGAACCCTAACAGGGCGGACTAACTATGGCTACACCTTC.

This clonotype was observed a handful of times. The chain couples TRBV4-3 to TRBJ1-2, with 9 bases matching TRBD1. Trimming removed 0 bases from V and 4 bases from J; junction bases left unmatched: 9. CDR1 LGHNA and CDR2 YSLEER come from the germline V gene. CDR3 size: 17 residues. The CDR3 DNA is TGCGCCAGCAGCCAAGATGGATCGGGACAGGGACTCTATGGCTACACCTTC. It encodes CASSQDGSGQGLYGYTF.

The V call is TRBV7-2, the J call TRBJ2-3; tentatively, D is TRBD2 (6 bases). Germline values: CDR1 SGHTA, CDR2 FQGNSA. The CDR3 has 17 amino acids. V shed 1 base and J shed 0 bases, with 14 bases lying between them. This CDR3 reads CASSLGSRGPSTDTQYF. CDR3 DNA: TGTGCCAGCAGCTTAGGTTCGCGGGGCCCTAGCACAGATACGCAGTATTTT. The full variable domain, completed using reference TRBV7-2 and TRBJ2-3, is GAGVSQSPSNKVTEKGKDVELRCDPISGHTALYWYRQSLGQGLEFLIYFQGNSAPDKSGLPSDRFSAERTGGSVSTLTIQRTQQEDSAVYLCASSLGSRGPSTDTQYFGPGTRLTVL.